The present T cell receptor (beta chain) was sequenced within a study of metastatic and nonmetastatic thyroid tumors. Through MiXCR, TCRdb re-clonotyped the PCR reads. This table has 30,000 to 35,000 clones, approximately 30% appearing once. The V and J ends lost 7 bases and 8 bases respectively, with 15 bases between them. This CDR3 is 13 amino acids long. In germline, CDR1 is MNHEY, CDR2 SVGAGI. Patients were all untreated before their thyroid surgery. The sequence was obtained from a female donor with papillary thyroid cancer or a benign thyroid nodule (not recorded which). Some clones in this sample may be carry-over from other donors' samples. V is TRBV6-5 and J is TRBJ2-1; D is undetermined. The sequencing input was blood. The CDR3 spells CASIDTERHEQFF. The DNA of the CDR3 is TGTGCCAGCATTGACACGGAACGCCATGAGCAGTTCTTC.